The rows below give T cell receptor beta chains drawn from one sample of a study of cytomegalovirus exposure and HLA in healthy donors. Data came from immunoSEQ multiplex PCR; TCRdb stores just in-frame clones and leaves some out. The sample yields roughly 100,000 clones, roughly four fifths seen once. The sample was PBMCs. These receptors were obtained from a male donor in good health and CMV-seropositive. Each CDR3 is given with its conserved first and last residue. Each record gives: clone size, D gene, J gene, V gene, CDR3 DNA, CDR3 protein. D genes are given only for firm matches. A row's size may be missing; if present it is once, few, many or a size class.

-,-,TRBJ2-2,TRBV6-6,TGTGCCAGCAGTTACTCGGGCAACACCGGGGAGCTGTTTTTT,CASSYSGNTGELFF
-,-,TRBJ1-2,TRBV4-3,TGCGCCAGCAGCCAAGCGGGGAGTGGCTACACCTTC,CASSQAGSGYTF
-,-,TRBJ2-5,TRBV7-2,TGTGCCAGCAGCTACGGTTACACTCAGGGGACCCAGTACTTC,CASSYGYTQGTQYF
-,-,TRBJ1-2,TRBV7-3,TGTGCCAGCAGCTCCGTGGAGGGCGGCTACACCTTC,CASSSVEGGYTF
-,TRBD1,TRBJ2-7,TRBV4-3,TGCGCCAGCAGCCAAGATGGGACAGGGCCCTACGAGCAGTACTTC,CASSQDGTGPYEQYF
-,TRBD2,TRBJ2-7,TRBV15,TGTGCCACCAGCAGAGATCAAAGGACTAGCGGCTACGAGCAGTACTTC,CATSRDQRTSGYEQYF
few,-,TRBJ2-7,TRBV2,TGTGCCAGCAGTGAGGGGGCGGTTCTTATTGGCTACGAGCAGTACTTC,CASSEGAVLIGYEQYF
once,-,TRBJ2-1,TRBV5-1,TGCGCCAGCAGCTCGAGGGACTTGCAGGGTAGTTACAATGAGCAGTTCTTC,CASSSRDLQGSYNEQFF
-,-,TRBJ1-2,TRBV9,TGTGCCAGCAGCAACAGAGCCCTGAGTTATGGCTACACCTTC,CASSNRALSYGYTF
few,TRBD1,TRBJ2-2,TRBV29-1,TGCAGCGTTCCCAGGACAGGGGTCACCGGGGAGCTGTTTTTT,CSVPRTGVTGELFF
-,-,TRBJ2-3,TRBV7-6,TGTGCCAGCAGCTTTGGGAGGCCCTATGGCACAGATACGCAGTATTTT,CASSFGRPYGTDTQYF
few,TRBD1,TRBJ2-3,TRBV5-1,TGCGCCAGCAGCTTTGGACAGGGGGCTGTAGATACGCAGTATTTT,CASSFGQGAVDTQYF
-,-,TRBJ2-7,TRBV2,TGTGCCAGCAGTGAAGCCGCTATGTGGGACTTCTCCTACGAGCAGTACTTC,CASSEAAMWDFSYEQYF
-,-,TRBJ1-2,TRBV5-1,TGCGCCAGCAGCCCGGGGGGCACCACCCACTATGGCTACACCTTC,CASSPGGTTHYGYTF
-,-,TRBJ1-1,TRBV29-1,TGCAGCGTTGATAGGGGGGGGACTGAAGCTTTCTTT,CSVDRGGTEAFF
-,TRBD1,TRBJ2-6,TRBV7-2,TGTGCCAGCAGCGACAGGGGAAAACTCTCCAACGTCCTGACTTTC,CASSDRGKLSNVLTF
-,TRBD1,TRBJ2-7,TRBV4-3,TGCGCCAGCAGCCAACGTACCGGGACAGTCTACGAGCAGTACTTC,CASSQRTGTVYEQYF
-,TRBD2,TRBJ2-5,TRBV6-6,TGTGCCAGCAGTTACTCCCGGGGGGGCGGTGAGACCCAGTACTTC,CASSYSRGGGETQYF
-,TRBD1,TRBJ2-7,TRBV5-4,TGTGCCAGCAGCTTCGGTATGGGACAGGGGGCCCACGAGCAGTACTTC,CASSFGMGQGAHEQYF
-,-,TRBJ2-2,TRBV30,TGTGCCCGGGGGAAAAACACCGGGGAGCTGTTTTTT,CARGKNTGELFF
few,TRBD1,TRBJ1-3,TRBV27,TGTGCCAGCAGACGCTCCGGACAGGGCGGGAACACCATATATTTT,CASRRSGQGGNTIYF
-,-,TRBJ1-2,TRBV5-6,TGTGCCAGCAGCTTGACCTACAGGGAACATGGCTACACCTTC,CASSLTYREHGYTF
-,-,TRBJ2-2,TRBV9,TGTGCCAGCAGCGTAGCCGAGGTGGGCACCGGGGAGCTGTTTTTT,CASSVAEVGTGELFF
-,TRBD1,TRBJ2-5,TRBV5-1,TGCGCCAGCAGCCCCACGACAGGGTGGGAGACCCAGTACTTC,CASSPTTGWETQYF
-,TRBD1,TRBJ1-6,TRBV6-5,TGTGCCAGCAGTTCGACAGGGAATAATTCACCCCTCCACTTT,CASSSTGNNSPLHF
few,TRBD1,TRBJ1-1,TRBV29-1,TGCAGCGCGGTAGCTGGGACAGTCGGGACTGAAGCTTTCTTT,CSAVAGTVGTEAFF
once,TRBD2,TRBJ2-3,TRBV28,TGTGCCAGCAGGCCGCTAGCGGGAGGGCCTATAGATACGCAGTATTTT,CASRPLAGGPIDTQYF
-,-,TRBJ2-7,TRBV19,TGTGCCAGTAGCCTGACAGTGATCTACGAGCAGTACTTC,CASSLTVIYEQYF
-,-,TRBJ1-5,TRBV6-1,TGTGCCAGCAGACTACAGGGAAATCAGCCCCAGAATTTT,CASRLQGNQPQNF
-,TRBD1,TRBJ2-7,TRBV6-5,TGTGCCAGCAGTTACGACAGGGGACGGTCCTACGAGCAGTACTTC,CASSYDRGRSYEQYF
-,-,TRBJ2-7,TRBV5-1,TGCGCCAGCAGCTCAACCTACGAGCAGTACTTC,CASSSTYEQYF
-,-,TRBJ2-7,TRBV27,TGTGCCAGCAGCCCCCGAGGGCAGAACTACGAGCAGTACTTC,CASSPRGQNYEQYF
few,TRBD1,TRBJ2-7,TRBV6-4,TGTGCCAGCATCGTCGGGTTGGACAGGGGGCGGTACGAGCAGTACTTC,CASIVGLDRGRYEQYF
-,-,TRBJ2-3,TRBV11-3,TGTGCCAGCAGCTTAGGTCGTGGACCGGGAGCAAATACGCAGTATTTT,CASSLGRGPGANTQYF
-,TRBD2,TRBJ2-7,TRBV10-3,TGTGCCATCAGTGGTAGGGGCGGGGGCTACGAGCAGTACTTC,CAISGRGGGYEQYF
-,TRBD2,TRBJ2-3,TRBV13,TGTGCCAGCAGCCTTGGGACTAGCGGGGGAGGGAATACGCAGTATTTT,CASSLGTSGGGNTQYF
once,TRBD1,TRBJ1-5,TRBV7-8,TGTGCCAGCAGCGCCCCCGGGACAGTTAGCAATCAGCCCCAGCATTTT,CASSAPGTVSNQPQHF
once,TRBD1,TRBJ2-7,TRBV19,TGTGCCAGTAGTATCCGCGGACAGGGGAGCGAGCAGTACTTC,CASSIRGQGSEQYF
-,-,TRBJ2-7,TRBV9,TGTGCCAGCAGCGTGGGGTTAACGGGGGAGCAGTACTTC,CASSVGLTGEQYF
-,TRBD1,TRBJ2-1,TRBV5-6,TGTGCCAGCAGCTTACAACCGGGACAGGGCGCGGATGAGCAGTTCTTC,CASSLQPGQGADEQFF
-,-,TRBJ1-1,TRBV19,TGTGCCAGTAGTCTCTTGAACACTGAAGCTTTCTTT,CASSLLNTEAFF
-,TRBD2,TRBJ2-7,TRBV5-6,TGTGCCAGCAGCTTGGTCGGGGGGTCCCTTTCCTACGAGCAGTACTTC,CASSLVGGSLSYEQYF
-,-,TRBJ2-7,TRBV7-9,TGTGCCAGCAGCAGCCACAGGGTCTACGAGCAGTACTTC,CASSSHRVYEQYF
once,-,TRBJ2-7,TRBV15,TGTGCCACCGGGGGCTCAGGCCTAAGGGGATGGGAGCAGTACTTC,CATGGSGLRGWEQYF
-,-,TRBJ1-1,TRBV19,TGTGCCAGTAGGTCTTTACCAGATGAGAACACTGAAGCTTTCTTT,CASRSLPDENTEAFF
few,-,TRBJ1-3,TRBV9,TGTGCCAGCAGCGCCGGCGGAGGTCCCTCTGGAAACACCATATATTTT,CASSAGGGPSGNTIYF
-,TRBD2,TRBJ2-1,TRBV4-3,TGCGCCAGCAGCCAAGAGATAGCGGGAGGGCCAGGCAATGAGCAGTTCTTC,CASSQEIAGGPGNEQFF
few,TRBD1,TRBJ2-5,TRBV11-3,TGTGCCAGCAGCTTAGATTCCGGGACAGGGGTTAAGACACAAGAGACCCAGTACTTC,CASSLDSGTGVKTQETQYF
-,-,TRBJ2-7,TRBV11-1,TGTGCCAGCAGCTTAGACAGGAACCCCTACGAGCAGTACTTC,CASSLDRNPYEQYF
-,-,TRBJ2-3,TRBV9,TGTGCCAGTCGAACTGGCGGCCCAGGGGATACGCAGTATTTT,CASRTGGPGDTQYF
-,-,TRBJ1-1,TRBV5-4,TGTGCCAGCAGCTCGAATGCGGCAATGAACACTGAAGCTTTCTTT,CASSSNAAMNTEAFF
-,-,TRBJ1-4,TRBV7-9,TGTGCCAGCCATGACTTGGCGGAAAAACTGTTTTTT,CASHDLAEKLFF
-,TRBD1,TRBJ2-7,TRBV5-4,TGTGCCAGCAGCTTTCGGGACAGATCCTACGAGCAGTACTTC,CASSFRDRSYEQYF
-,TRBD1,TRBJ2-2,TRBV6-6,TGTGCCAGCACCCCAATTGGGGGACAGGGTTCCGGGGAGCTGTTTTTT,CASTPIGGQGSGELFF
-,-,TRBJ1-5,TRBV28,TGTGCCAGCAGCTTTCGGGACACAAATCAGCCCCAGCATTTT,CASSFRDTNQPQHF
once,-,TRBJ1-1,TRBV7-2,TGTGCCAGCAGGGGCTCTTTGAACACTGAAGCTTTCTTT,CASRGSLNTEAFF
-,-,TRBJ2-7,TRBV7-7,TGTGCTAGCAGCCCACAATTGGGGGCCTTCTACGAGCAGTACTTC,CASSPQLGAFYEQYF